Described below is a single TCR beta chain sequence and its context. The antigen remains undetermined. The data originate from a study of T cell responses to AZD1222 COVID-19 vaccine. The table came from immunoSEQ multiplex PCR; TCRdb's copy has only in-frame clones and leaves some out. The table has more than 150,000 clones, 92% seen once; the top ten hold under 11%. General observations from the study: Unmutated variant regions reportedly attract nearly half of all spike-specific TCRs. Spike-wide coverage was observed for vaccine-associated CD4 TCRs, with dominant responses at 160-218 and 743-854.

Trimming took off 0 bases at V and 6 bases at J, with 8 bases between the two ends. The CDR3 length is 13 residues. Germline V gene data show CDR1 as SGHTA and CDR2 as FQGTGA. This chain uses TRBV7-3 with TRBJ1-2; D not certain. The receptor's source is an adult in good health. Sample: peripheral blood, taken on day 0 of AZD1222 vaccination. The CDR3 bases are TGTGCCAGCAGCTTAACAGGGCTCGATGGCTACACCTTC. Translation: CASSLTGLDGYTF.